One and the same sample provided the 10 T cell receptor beta chains below, sequenced in a study of beta chain features in type 1 diabetes. Of the isolated RNA, all was reverse transcribed, and so the sequenced material was expressed TCRB transcripts. Method: immunoSEQ multiplex PCR; TCRdb's copy keeps in-frame clones and lacks some. The sample consists of hundreds of thousands of clones, 13% of them appearing once. No antigens are known for them. The study's findings and limits: Moderate yet significant TCRB CDR3 shortening was seen in Type 1 diabetes patients in all four CD4+ subsets.

Sequencing input: naive CD4+ T cells from blood. These receptors all stem from a man aged 18 to 29 with type 1 diabetes.

This clone was counted only a few times. The chain combines TRBV19 with TRBJ1-1; weak D call: TRBD1 (5 bases). This CDR3 has 16 amino acids. In germline, CDR1 is LNHDA, CDR2 SQIVND (reference sequence). The V gene lost 6 bases and the J gene lost 6 bases, with 23 bases spanning the gap. As DNA, the CDR3 is TGTGCCAGTAGCAAGAGTATGGGACGGAGCTCCCCTGAAGCTTTCTTT. It yields the protein CASSKSMGRSSPEAFF.

V gene TRBV6-1 combines with J gene TRBJ2-1, with D unresolved. CDR3 size: 12 residues. CDR1 MNHNS and CDR2 SASEGT come from the germline V gene. V dropped 5 bases and J dropped 6 bases, with 8 bases sitting between them. The CDR3 region is CASSLSFNEQFF. The CDR3 DNA reads TGTGCCAGCAGTCTCTCTTTCAATGAGCAGTTCTTC.

This chain joins TRBV28 and TRBJ1-5, with TRBD1 as a possible D gene (5 bases). This CDR3 region has 13 residues. The V end lost 6 bases, the J end lost 4 bases, and 10 bases lay between the germline ends. Germline V gives CDR1 MDHEN, CDR2 SYDVKM. The CDR3 sequence is CASRNRLNQPQHF. DNA of the CDR3: TGTGCCAGCAGGAACAGGCTTAATCAGCCCCAGCATTTT.

This chain connects TRBV7-6 to TRBJ2-2; D uncertain. Trimming removed 0 bases from V and 5 bases from J, with 7 bases in between. Germline values: CDR1 SGHVS, CDR2 FNYEAQ. The CDR3 covers 14 residues. The CDR3 nucleotides are TGTGCCAGCAGCTTAGCAGCTTATACCGGGGAGCTGTTTTTT. Protein product: CASSLAAYTGELFF.

The sample holds a few counts of this clone. This sequence joins TRBV29-1 and TRBJ2-1; D is perhaps TRBD2 (5 bases). Per germline, CDR1 SQVTM and CDR2 ANQGSEA. Trimming removed 2 bases from V and 6 bases from J, with 26 bases in between. This CDR3 comprises 18 residues. This CDR3 is CSVEPGGLRGGRGNEQFF. As DNA, the CDR3 is TGCAGCGTTGAACCAGGAGGCTTAAGAGGCGGACGCGGCAATGAGCAGTTCTTC.

Only a few counts were recorded for this clone. The chain links TRBV19 to TRBJ2-5; the D gene is possibly TRBD1 (5 bases). In germline, CDR1 is LNHDA, CDR2 SQIVND (reference sequence). V shed 5 bases and J shed 5 bases, with 12 bases lying between them. CDR3 length: 13 residues. The CDR3 coding sequence is TGTGCCAGTAGTGCAGGGTTGCGGGAGACCCAGTACTTC. It yields the protein CASSAGLRETQYF.

V and J are TRBV6-1 and TRBJ2-3, with TRBD2 matching 12 bases. The CDR3 spans 17 residues. V shed 2 bases, J shed 3 bases, and the junction held 6 bases outside the gene matches. CDR1 and CDR2 from the germline V gene are MNHNS and SASEGT. The DNA for the CDR3 is TGTGCCAGCAGTGAACGCGCCCTAGCGGGGGGGACAGATACGCAGTATTTT. It is translated as CASSERALAGGTDTQYF.

This clone has a handful of counts. V and J are TRBV5-1 and TRBJ2-2; D might be TRBD2 (5 bases). Trimming removed 5 bases at V and 1 base at J, with 12 bases between. This CDR3 region has 15 residues. Germline-derived CDR1 and CDR2 are SGHRS and YFSETQ. The DNA for the CDR3 is TGCGCCAGCAGGACGGGAACGGGGAACACCGGGGAGCTGTTTTTT. Residues: CASRTGTGNTGELFF. Variable domain in full (rest from reference TRBV5-1 and TRBJ2-2): KAGVTQTPRYLIKTRGQQVTLSCSPISGHRSVSWYQQTPGQGLQFLFEYFSETQRNKGNFPGRFSGRQFSNSRSEMNVSTLELGDSALYLCASRTGTGNTGELFFGEGSRLTVL.

The sample holds a few counts of this clone. The chain uses TRBV2 and TRBJ2-1; 7 positions match TRBD1. Germline CDR1 is SNHLY and CDR2 is FYNNEI. The CDR3 sequence is 13 residues long. Losses at the gene ends were 7 bases for V and 4 bases for J; bases not matched to a gene: 4. DNA of the CDR3: TGTGCCAGCACAGGGGGAATATACAATGAGCAGTTCTTC. Translation gives CASTGGIYNEQFF. Combining the CDR3 with reference TRBV2 and TRBJ2-1 gives the whole variable domain EPEVTQTPSHQVTQMGQEVILRCVPISNHLYFYWYRQILGQKVEFLVSFYNNEISEKSEIFDDQFSVERPDGSNFTLKIRSTKLEDSAMYFCASTGGIYNEQFFGPGTRLTVL.

The chain combines TRBV6-6 with TRBJ2-1; 10 nucleotides agree with TRBD1. The CDR3 consists of 15 residues. With 2 bases clipped from V and 5 bases from J, the junction kept 3 bases outside the gene matches. CDR1 and CDR2 (germline): MNHNY, SVGAGI (reference sequence). The CDR3 loop reads CASSYRGTGDNEQFF. The CDR3 nucleotides are TGTGCCAGCAGTTACCGTGGGACAGGGGACAATGAGCAGTTCTTC.